The 15 T cell receptor beta chains below all came from one sample that was sequenced in a study of blood T cell repertoires in COVID-19. TCRdb keeps only in-frame clones here, not all; method: immunoSEQ multiplex PCR. Among over 150,000 clones listed, roughly four fifths were seen once. Sequencing was carried out using peripheral blood. These receptors all come from a woman aged 55-70 years with acute or convalescent COVID-19.

Only one count was recorded for this clone. The chain joins TRBV19 to TRBJ1-6; D perhaps matches TRBD1 (6 bases). Germline loops: CDR1 LNHDA, CDR2 SQIVND (reference sequence). The length of the CDR3 is 15 residues. V lost 3 bases and J 9 bases, leaving 15 bases between the germline ends. Written as DNA, the CDR3 is TGTGCCAGTAGTATCACAGGGTCCCTTCTTTCACCCCTCCACTTT. This translates into CASSITGSLLSPLHF.

This clone has just a few counts. The chain has TRBV28 and TRBJ1-3; a weak D match, TRBD1 (6 bases). V lost 7 bases and J 3 bases, leaving 16 bases between the germline ends. CDR3 length equals 15 residues. Germline CDR1 is MDHEN and CDR2 is SYDVKM. The CDR3 coding sequence is TGTGCCAGCAACACCCAGGGGCCGGATGGAAACACCATATATTTT. It is translated as CASNTQGPDGNTIYF.

This sequence joins TRBV7-3 and TRBJ1-2, with TRBD1 identical over 8 bases. This CDR3 is 15 amino acids long. CDR1 SGHTA and CDR2 FQGTGA come from the germline V gene. V lost 5 bases, J lost 1 base, and 6 bases stayed unmatched. CDR3 protein: CASSRTGGNNYGYTF. CDR3 bases: TGTGCCAGCAGCCGTACAGGGGGGAATAACTATGGCTACACCTTC.

The gene calls are TRBV10-3 and TRBJ2-3; 12 bases agree with TRBD1. The CDR3 is 16 residues long. The germline V gene has CDR1 ENHRY and CDR2 SYGVKD. V was clipped by 4 bases and J by 5 bases; unmatched bases: 7. In DNA, the CDR3 is TGTGCCATCAGTGGGGTGGGGACAGGGGGCTTAGATACGCAGTATTTT. Its translation is CAISGVGTGGLDTQYF.

The chain links TRBV6-1 to TRBJ1-1; D gene unclear. This CDR3 has 12 amino acids. The V and J ends lost 0 bases and 6 bases respectively, with 5 bases between them. Germline values: CDR1 MNHNS, CDR2 SASEGT. CDR3 nucleotide sequence: TGTGCCAGCAGTGAAGCGCGGGCTGAAGCTTTCTTT. Encoded protein: CASSEARAEAFF.

The chain uses TRBV3-1 (or the pseudogene TRBV3-2) and TRBJ2-1; D may be TRBD1 (6 bases). Germline CDR1 and CDR2: LGHDT and YNNKEL (reference sequence). V was trimmed by 6 bases and J by 0 bases, leaving 12 bases between them. CDR3 length: 15 amino acids. CDR3 DNA: TGTGCCAGCAGTCACAGGGACCTCTCCTACAATGAGCAGTTCTTC. It codes for CASSHRDLSYNEQFF.

The V gene is TRBV6-5, the J gene TRBJ1-1, with 7 bases matching TRBD1. J lost 6 bases, V lost 2 bases, and 12 bases had no gene match. The CDR3 sequence is 16 residues long. Germline CDR1 is MNHEY and CDR2 is SVGAGI. The CDR3, as DNA: TGTGCCAGCAGTTACGGTCCAGGGGGTCTAGGCGCTGAAGCTTTCTTT. Its translation: CASSYGPGGLGAEAFF.

The genes are TRBV19 and TRBJ1-5, with 9 positions matching TRBD1. The CDR3 is made up of 15 amino acids. Germline values: CDR1 LNHDA, CDR2 SQIVND (reference sequence). J lost 6 bases, V lost 8 bases, and 11 bases had no gene match. CDR3 protein: CASGSGGTGTQPQHF. In nucleotides, the CDR3 is TGTGCCAGTGGATCCGGGGGGACAGGGACTCAGCCCCAGCATTTT.

The V gene is TRBV19, the J gene TRBJ2-5, with D possibly being TRBD1 (8 bases). The CDR3 has 16 amino acids. Germline V gene sequence: CDR1 LNHDA, CDR2 SQIVND (reference sequence). Trimming took 4 bases from V and 3 from J, leaving 18 bases between them. The CDR3 DNA sequence: TGTGCCAGTAGTACCAGGGGGCGGGGGCAGGAAGAGACCCAGTACTTC. This codes for CASSTRGRGQEETQYF.

The chain recombines TRBV5-1 with TRBJ2-2, with a possible D match to TRBD1 (6 bases). The V end was cut by 5 bases, the J end by 5 bases, with 13 bases between. The CDR3 length is 14 residues. The germline V gene encodes CDR1 SGHRS and CDR2 YFSETQ. The CDR3 DNA reads as TGCGCCAGCAGAGCGCTTACAGGGACCGGGGAGCTGTTTTTT. Translation: CASRALTGTGELFF.

The genes are TRBV19 and TRBJ1-4; D is unclear. From germline, CDR1 is LNHDA and CDR2 SQIVND (reference sequence). Trimming pared 5 bases from V and 8 bases from J, leaving 18 bases between. This CDR3 is built from 15 residues. CDR3 region: CASSPIPVQFEKLFF. The CDR3 region has the DNA TGTGCCAGTAGTCCGATACCGGTACAGTTCGAAAAACTGTTTTTT.

V is TRBV9 and J is TRBJ2-1; TRBD2 matches 8 bases. Germline lookup yields CDR1 SGDLS and CDR2 YYNGEE. The V gene end was trimmed by 1 base and the J gene end by 4 bases; junction bases not matched to a gene: 7. This CDR3 is 16 amino acids long. The CDR3 DNA sequence: TGTGCCAGCAGCGTATTGATGGCGGGGGGATACAATGAGCAGTTCTTC. Protein: CASSVLMAGGYNEQFF.

This sequence joins TRBV7-2 and TRBJ2-2; 10 nucleotides align to TRBD2. After removal of 6 bases from V and 4 bases from J, the junction contained 8 bases not matched to a gene. Germline V gives CDR1 SGHTA, CDR2 FQGNSA. The CDR3 runs 16 residues. The CDR3 nucleotides are TGTGCCAGCAGACAGGGGACTAGCGTCCGCACCGGGGAGCTGTTTTTT. This gives the protein CASRQGTSVRTGELFF.

This clone was detected a few times. Other DNA sequences within the sample encode an identical CDR3. The chain links TRBV18 to TRBJ2-3; D is perhaps TRBD1 (6 bases). Germline CDR1 is KGHSH and CDR2 is LQKENI. The ends were cut back, 6 bases at V and 1 base at J, with 11 bases in the middle. The length of the CDR3 is 14 residues. CDR3 region: CASSPAGGTDTQYF. CDR3 bases: TGTGCCAGCTCCCCGGCAGGGGGCACAGATACGCAGTATTTT. Full variable domain (rest looked up from reference TRBV18 and TRBJ2-3): NAGVMQNPRHLVRRRGQEARLRCSPMKGHSHVYWYRQLPEEGLKFMVYLQKENIIDESGMPKERFSAEFPKEGPSILRIQQVVRGDSAAYFCASSPAGGTDTQYFGPGTRLTVL.

This clone appeared once. The J gene is TRBJ2-7, the V gene TRBV7-6; TRBD1 aligns across 7 bases. The CDR3 is 17 amino acids. From germline, CDR1 is SGHVS and CDR2 FNYEAQ. With 2 bases clipped from V and 4 bases from J, the junction kept 14 bases outside the gene matches. CDR3 sequence (DNA): TGTGCCAGCAGCTTACAGACCCCGGGACAGATTCATTACGAGCAGTACTTC. Protein product: CASSLQTPGQIHYEQYF. Drawing the rest from reference TRBV7-6 and TRBJ2-7, the complete variable domain is GAGVSQSPRYKVTKRGQDVALRCDPISGHVSLYWYRQALGQGPEFLTYFNYEAQQDKSGLPNDRFSAERPEGSISTLTIQRTEQRDSAMYRCASSLQTPGQIHYEQYFGPGTRLTVT.